The TCR beta chain under discussion was sequenced for a study of radiotherapy plus CTLA-4 blockade in lung cancer. From germline, CDR1 is MGHRA and CDR2 YSYEKL. The CDR3 totals 15 residues. V was shortened by 1 base and J by 5 bases, with 14 bases between the two germline ends. TCRdb keeps only in-frame clones here, not all; method: immunoSEQ multiplex PCR. The top ten clones hold approximately 23% of a sample with approximately 40,000 clones, approximately 86% of them seen once. The rearrangement uses TRBV4-1 and TRBJ2-5; D is possibly TRBD2 (6 bases). This sequence was found in a human donor with non-small cell lung cancer whose response to radiotherapy plus ipilimumab could not be evaluated. This material consisted of peripheral blood, taken from a patient treated with radiotherapy plus ipilimumab. For the CDR3, the DNA is TGCGCCAGCAGCCAAGGGGAGGTGGAAAGGGAGACCCAGTACTTC. Its translation is CASSQGEVERETQYF.